Following are 10 T cell receptor beta chains from one sample sequenced in a study of shared clonotypes between healthy human individuals. The table came from immunoSEQ multiplex PCR; TCRdb's copy has only in-frame clones and leaves some out. The profile shows 950,000 to 1,300,000 clones, roughly 80% of them singletons. Specimen: memory CD4+ T cells sorted from blood. Subset specified: CD45RA-negative fraction. The source is a man aged 18 to 30 in good health.

The V and J genes are TRBV30 and TRBJ1-2, with D possibly being TRBD1 (5 bases). The CDR3 is made up of 14 amino acids. V gave up 1 base and J gave up 4 bases, with 13 bases separating them. Germline CDR1 reads GTSNPN; CDR2 reads SVGIG (reference sequence). The DNA of the CDR3 is TGTGCCTGGAGTGCGGATGGGACGATCTATGGCTACACCTTC. Protein product: CAWSADGTIYGYTF.

The chain employs TRBV27 and TRBJ1-5; the match to TRBD1 covers 8 bases. Germline CDR1 MNHEY, CDR2 SMNVEV (reference sequence). Trimming removed 8 bases from V and 4 bases from J; junction bases left unmatched: 10. The CDR3 has 15 amino acids. The CDR3 is CASALGQGRNQPQHF. The CDR3, as DNA: TGTGCCAGCGCCCTCGGACAGGGACGGAATCAGCCCCAGCATTTT.

This chain connects TRBV9 to TRBJ1-4; TRBD1 aligns across 7 bases. Looked up from germline, CDR1 is SGDLS and CDR2 is YYNGEE. CDR3 length: 17 residues. Trimming cost V 3 bases and J 7 bases; bases outside gene matches: 15. CDR3 bases: TGTGCCAGCAGCGCCGATCCGTCGACAGGGACGAGTGAAAAACTGTTTTTT. Encoded protein: CASSADPSTGTSEKLFF.

CDR3: CASSQLWASAGGYTF. The DNA of the CDR3 is TGTGCCAGCAGCCAACTTTGGGCCTCGGCGGGAGGCTACACCTTC. V usage is TRBV14 and J usage is TRBJ1-2; D unclear. The CDR3 is 15 amino acids. Germline CDR1 reads SGHDN; CDR2 reads FVKESK. Trimming took off 2 bases at V and 8 bases at J, with 18 bases between the two ends.

This chain uses TRBV5-1 with TRBJ2-2, with 8 bases identical to TRBD1. The J segment lost 4 bases and the V segment lost 0 bases, leaving 2 bases of the junction unmatched. CDR3 length equals 15 residues. From germline, CDR1 is SGHRS and CDR2 YFSETQ. The CDR3 DNA reads as TGCGCCAGCAGCTTGGCACAGGGGGGCACCGGGGAGCTGTTTTTT. Translation gives CASSLAQGGTGELFF.

This clone was observed a few times. The chain recombines TRBV4-2 with TRBJ2-7; 9 nucleotides match TRBD2. The junction had 9 bases not matched to a gene; V was cut back by 0 bases and J by 3 bases. This CDR3 contains 17 residues. Germline loops: CDR1 LGHNA, CDR2 YNFKEQ. DNA for the CDR3: TGTGCCAGCAGCCAAGATGCCCAGACTAGCGGAGTCTACGAGCAGTACTTC. Amino acid sequence: CASSQDAQTSGVYEQYF.

The chain combines TRBV5-4 with TRBJ1-4; D is ambiguous. Between the trimmed V and J ends, which lost 1 base and 3 bases, there was a span of 10 bases. The CDR3 is 15 amino acids. CDR1 is SGHNT and CDR2 is YYREEE in the germline V gene (reference sequence). The CDR3 reads CASSLSLGPNEKLFF. In DNA, the CDR3 is TGTGCCAGCAGCTTGTCGCTTGGACCTAATGAAAAACTGTTTTTT.

In this sample, this clone turned up a few times. The V and J genes are TRBV6-6 and TRBJ1-6, with D perhaps matching TRBD1 (6 bases). CDR3 length: 13 amino acids. Germline V gene data show CDR1 as MNHNY and CDR2 as SVGAGI (reference sequence). The V gene lost 7 bases and the J gene lost 6 bases, with 10 bases spanning the gap. CDR3 amino acids: CASTGQSNSPLHF. As DNA, the CDR3 is TGTGCCAGCACCGGACAGAGTAATTCACCCCTCCACTTT.

The V and J genes are TRBV6-5 and TRBJ1-2; tentative D call: TRBD1 (6 bases). Germline values: CDR1 MNHEY, CDR2 SVGAGI. V gave up 8 bases and J gave up 2 bases, with 18 bases separating them. The CDR3 loop spans 15 amino acids. Here the CDR3 DNA reads TGTGCCAGCGCTCTGAAGGGGGGAGACAACTATGGCTACACCTTC. Amino acid sequence: CASALKGGDNYGYTF.

As for this clone: A far larger clone is one base from this, pointing to a likely read error. Distinct nucleotide sequences in the sample also encode this CDR3. This rearrangement joins TRBV28 to TRBJ1-2, with D unresolved. Germline values: CDR1 MDHEN, CDR2 SYDVKM. CDR3 length: 11 amino acids. The CDR3 DNA reads as TGTGCCAGCAGTTTCGAGGATGGTTACACCTTC. Amino acids: CASSFEDGYTF.